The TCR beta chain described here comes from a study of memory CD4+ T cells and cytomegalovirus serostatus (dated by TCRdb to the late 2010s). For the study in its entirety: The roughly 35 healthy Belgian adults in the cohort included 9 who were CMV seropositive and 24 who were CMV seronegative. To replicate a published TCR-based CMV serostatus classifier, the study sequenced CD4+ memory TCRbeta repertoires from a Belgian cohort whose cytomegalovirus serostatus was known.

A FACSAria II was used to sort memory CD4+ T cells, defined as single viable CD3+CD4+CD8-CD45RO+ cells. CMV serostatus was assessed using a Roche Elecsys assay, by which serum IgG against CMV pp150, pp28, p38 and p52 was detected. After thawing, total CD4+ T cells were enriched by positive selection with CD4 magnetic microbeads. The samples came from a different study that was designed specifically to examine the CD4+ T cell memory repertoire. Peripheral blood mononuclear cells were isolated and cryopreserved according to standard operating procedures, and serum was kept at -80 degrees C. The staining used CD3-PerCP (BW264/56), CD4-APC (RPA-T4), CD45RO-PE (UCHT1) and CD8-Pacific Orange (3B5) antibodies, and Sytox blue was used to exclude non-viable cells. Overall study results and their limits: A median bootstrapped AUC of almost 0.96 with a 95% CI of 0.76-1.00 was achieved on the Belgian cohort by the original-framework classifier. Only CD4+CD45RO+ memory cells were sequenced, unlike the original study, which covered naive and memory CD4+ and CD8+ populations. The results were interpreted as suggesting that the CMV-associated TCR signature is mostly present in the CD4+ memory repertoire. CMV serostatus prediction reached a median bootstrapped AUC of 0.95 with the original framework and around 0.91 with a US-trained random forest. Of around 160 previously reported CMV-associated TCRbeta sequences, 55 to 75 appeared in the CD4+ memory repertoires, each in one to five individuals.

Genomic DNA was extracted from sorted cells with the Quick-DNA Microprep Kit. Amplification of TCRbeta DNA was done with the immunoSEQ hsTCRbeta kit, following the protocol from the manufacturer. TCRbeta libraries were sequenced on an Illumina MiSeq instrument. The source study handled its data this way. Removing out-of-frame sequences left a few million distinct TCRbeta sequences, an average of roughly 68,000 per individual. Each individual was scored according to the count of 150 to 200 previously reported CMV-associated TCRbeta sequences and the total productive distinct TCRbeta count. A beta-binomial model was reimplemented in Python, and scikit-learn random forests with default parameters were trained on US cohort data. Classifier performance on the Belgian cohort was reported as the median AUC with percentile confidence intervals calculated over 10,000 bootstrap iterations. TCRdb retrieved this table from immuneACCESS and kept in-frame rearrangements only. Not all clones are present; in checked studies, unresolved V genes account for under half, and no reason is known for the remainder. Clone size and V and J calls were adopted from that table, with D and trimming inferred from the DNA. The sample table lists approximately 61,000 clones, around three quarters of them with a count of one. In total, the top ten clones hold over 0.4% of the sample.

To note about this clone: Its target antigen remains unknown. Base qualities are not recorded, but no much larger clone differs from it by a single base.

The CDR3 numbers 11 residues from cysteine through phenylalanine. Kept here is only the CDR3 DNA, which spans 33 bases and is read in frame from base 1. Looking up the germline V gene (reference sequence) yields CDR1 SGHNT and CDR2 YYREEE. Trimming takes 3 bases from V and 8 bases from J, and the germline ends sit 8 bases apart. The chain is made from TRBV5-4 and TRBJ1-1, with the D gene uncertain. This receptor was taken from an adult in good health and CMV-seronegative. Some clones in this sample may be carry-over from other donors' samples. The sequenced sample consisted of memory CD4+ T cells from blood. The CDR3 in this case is CASSSSVEAFF. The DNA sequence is TGTGCCAGCAGCTCCTCGGTCGAAGCTTTCTTT.